Included here is one TCR beta chain sequence, with context. Data came from immunoSEQ multiplex PCR; TCRdb stores just in-frame clones and leaves some out. The repertoire holds roughly 350,000 clones, with over 80% as singletons. This specimen comes from a study of blood T cell repertoires in COVID-19. On the study more broadly: PBMCs, B-cell-depleted T cells, or T cells provided the cDNA or gDNA that made up the material.

Germline V gene sequence: CDR1 GTSNPN, CDR2 SVGIG (reference sequence). The CDR3 totals 15 residues. V shed 4 bases and J shed 2 bases, with 12 bases lying between them. This sequence joins TRBV30 and TRBJ2-6; possibly TRBD1 for D (6 bases). The material sequenced was peripheral blood. The TCR was taken from a woman between 50 and 59 years old with COVID-19, enrolled during active disease. CDR3 loop: CAWTQGGAGANVLTF. The CDR3, as DNA: TGTGCCTGGACCCAAGGGGGAGCTGGGGCCAACGTCCTGACTTTC.